This T cell receptor (beta chain) derives from a study of blood T cell repertoires in COVID-19. At the level of the study: Sites in the United States, Italy and Spain provided acute and convalescent COVID-19 samples. From T cells, B-cell-depleted T cells, or PBMCs came the material, which was cDNA or gDNA.

The CDR3 is 15 residues long. Losses at the gene ends were 2 bases for V and 7 bases for J; bases not matched to a gene: 10. Germline-derived CDR1 and CDR2 are MNHNS and SASEGT. Repertoires were generated with immunoSEQ multiplex PCR, while TCRdb's copy carries only in-frame clones and drops some. The repertoire holds 200,000 to 250,000 clones, with around 83% as singletons. Only a few counts were recorded for this clone. The receptor's source is a woman aged 45-59 years with acute or convalescent COVID-19. Sequences were obtained from peripheral blood. The rearrangement joins TRBV6-1 to TRBJ2-7, with TRBD1 matching over 8 bases. In DNA, the CDR3 is TGTGCCAGCAGTGAATTGGAGACAGGGGCAGAAGAGCAGTACTTC. This translates into CASSELETGAEEQYF.